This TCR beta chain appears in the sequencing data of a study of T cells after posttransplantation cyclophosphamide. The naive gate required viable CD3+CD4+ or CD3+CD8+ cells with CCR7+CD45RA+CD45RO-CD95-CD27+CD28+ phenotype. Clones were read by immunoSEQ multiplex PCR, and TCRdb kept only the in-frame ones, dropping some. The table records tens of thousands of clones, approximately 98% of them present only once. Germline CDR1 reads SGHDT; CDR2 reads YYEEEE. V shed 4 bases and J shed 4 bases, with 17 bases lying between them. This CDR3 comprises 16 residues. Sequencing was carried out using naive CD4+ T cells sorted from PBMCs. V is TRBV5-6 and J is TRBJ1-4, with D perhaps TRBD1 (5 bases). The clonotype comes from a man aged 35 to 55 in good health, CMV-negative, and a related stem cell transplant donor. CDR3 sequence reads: CASSRPPDRFNEKLFF. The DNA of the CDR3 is TGTGCCAGCAGCCGACCCCCCGACAGATTTAATGAAAAACTGTTTTTT.